Sequencing of this T cell receptor (beta chain) was carried out in a study of patients and donors after allogeneic stem cell transplantation. TCRdb re-called the RT-PCR reads with MiXCR, one entry per CDR3 protein. The repertoire holds under 35,000 distinct CDR3 sequences, with about 37% as singletons. Only a few counts were recorded for this clonotype. CDR3 size: 15 residues. V lost 4 bases and J lost 3, with 13 bases in between. Germline V lookup: CDR1 LGHNA, CDR2 YSLEER. The TCR sequence derives from a human donor who was either an allogeneic HSCT recipient or a stem cell or donor lymphocyte infusion donor (not recorded which). It is not recorded whose cells these are; they may come from a transplant donor. The genes are TRBV4-3 and TRBJ1-5; D unresolved. Sequences were obtained from blood, either unsorted or a sorted T cell fraction (not recorded which). CDR3 protein: CASSRGRTTNQPQHF. The CDR3, as DNA: TGCGCCAGCAGCCGCGGCAGGACCACCAATCAGCCCCAGCATTTT.